This is a list of T cell receptor beta chains from one sample in a study of T cell responses to AZD1222 COVID-19 vaccine. Some clones are missing from TCRdb's copy, which holds only in-frame ones; the method was immunoSEQ multiplex PCR. Of roughly 98,000 clones listed, 70% to 85% are singletons. Sequenced material: peripheral blood, taken 28 days after the second AZD1222 dose. The origin of the receptors is an adult who received the AZD1222 COVID-19 vaccine. Both conserved end residues are trimmed from each CDR3.

V gene,CDR3 length,CDR3 protein
TRBV6-5,10,ASSPTGGGYT
TRBV30,12,ALKGVSADTEAF
TRBV10-2,12,ASSESRLGYGYT
TRBV7-2,14,ASSLDSGSSYNEQF
TRBV5-1,13,ASSFGTGGHYEQY
TRBV19,12,ASSVAARLNEQF
TRBV5-4,10,ASSLGVGELF
TRBV6-5,13,ASSLKPGDTDTQY
TRBV3-1/TRBV3-2,13,ASSQDPAAANTIY
TRBV7-9,13,ASSFLRGNTDTQY
TRBV12-3/TRBV12-4,11,ASSSTGSYEQY
TRBV7-8,15,ASSLAPSGGLFREQY
TRBV19,11,ASRRDRNYGYT
TRBV5-5,11,ASSFTLRGELF
TRBV29-1,12,SVAQTGTNEKLF
TRBV9,12,ASSGGRRNYEQY
TRBV5-1,13,ASSTYRGQGETQY
TRBV25-1,11,ASSVLGDQPQH
TRBV2,12,ASSEPGLNTEAF
TRBV7-6,15,ASSAMGSTFSTDTQY
TRBV7-8,13,ASSLAGQGNTEAF
TRBV18,11,ASSSSDGVEQY
TRBV6-5,12,ASSYSYREAEAF
TRBV5-6,11,ASRFTGQETQY
TRBV20-1,9,SAQRADTQY
TRBV6-2/TRBV6-3,15,ASSQGLAGAKTDTQY
TRBV2,11,ASSFKDTQPQH
TRBV5-1,12,ASSLALTGSEQF
TRBV27,10,ASSRRGTEAF
TRBV7-2,11,ASSFSRLDTQY
TRBV3-1/TRBV3-2,14,ASSLRRGRPGNTIY
TRBV5-1,13,ASSLALRGSAEQF
TRBV18,12,ASSPMEDTGELF
TRBV18,13,ASSPTVASNSPLH
TRBV6-5,10,ASIWGNTEAF
TRBV7-3,16,ASSSTLRRDSNTGELF
TRBV18,12,ASSPATAPYEQY
TRBV9,13,ASSAHSSSNQPQH
TRBV5-4,12,ASSLAGAMNTQY
TRBV7-2,11,ASSYTGGTEAF
TRBV11-3,12,ASSPHGNTDTQY
TRBV11-2,15,ASSLHLGGVGTDTQY
TRBV11-2,13,ASSSTSVRSYEQY
TRBV18,12,ASSPRESNTEAF
TRBV5-5,13,ASSLSGLRTDTQY
TRBV5-1,12,ASSSQDRGEKLF